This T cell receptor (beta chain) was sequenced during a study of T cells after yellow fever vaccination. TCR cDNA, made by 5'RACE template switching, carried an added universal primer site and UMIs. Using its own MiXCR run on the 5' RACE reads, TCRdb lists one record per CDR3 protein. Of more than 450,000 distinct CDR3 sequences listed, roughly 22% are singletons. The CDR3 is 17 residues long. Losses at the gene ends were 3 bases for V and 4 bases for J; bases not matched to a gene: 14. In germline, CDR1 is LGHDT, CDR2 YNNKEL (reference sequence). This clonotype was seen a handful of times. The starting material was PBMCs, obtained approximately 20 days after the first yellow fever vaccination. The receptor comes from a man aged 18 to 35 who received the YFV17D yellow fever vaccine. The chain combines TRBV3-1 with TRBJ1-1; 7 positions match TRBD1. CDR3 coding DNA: TGTGCCAGCAGCCACCGAAGGCGGGGCAGGGGGAGCACTGAAGCTTTCTTT. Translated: CASSHRRRGRGSTEAFF.